Following are 32 T cell receptor beta chains from one sample sequenced in a study of blood T cell repertoires in COVID-19. Method: immunoSEQ multiplex PCR; TCRdb's copy keeps in-frame clones and lacks some. The data hold approximately 75,000 clones, with roughly 80% observed a single time. Sequencing was done on a sample of peripheral blood. These receptor sequences come from a woman older than 75 with acute or convalescent COVID-19.

This chain links TRBV3-1 (or the pseudogene TRBV3-2) with TRBJ1-1; D is ambiguous. V lost 5 bases and J 2 bases, leaving 9 bases between the germline ends. Germline assignment: CDR1 LGHDT and CDR2 YNNKEL (reference sequence). This CDR3 has 13 residues. DNA for the CDR3: TGTGCCAGCAGCTGGCGGAGAAACACTGAAGCTTTCTTT. Its translation: CASSWRRNTEAFF.

V and J are TRBV7-9 and TRBJ1-2; D is perhaps TRBD1 (5 bases). The CDR3 sequence is 15 residues long. The V gene's germline CDR1 is SEHNR and CDR2 FQNEAQ (reference sequence). The V end was cut by 5 bases, the J end by 8 bases, with 21 bases between. The CDR3 DNA follows: TGTGCCAGCAGCCCTCTTGGCGGGGGAGTGTTCGGCTACACCTTC. It encodes CASSPLGGGVFGYTF.

This clone was counted a few times. The rearrangement uses TRBV29-1 and TRBJ2-1, with 12 nucleotides matching TRBD2. V gave up 6 bases and J gave up 5 bases; unmatched junction bases: 5. The germline gives CDR1 SQVTM, CDR2 ANQGSEA. The CDR3 is 14 residues long. Written as DNA, the CDR3 is TGCAGCGTGAGTTCTAGCGGGGGGGACAATGAGCAGTTCTTC. It is translated as CSVSSSGGDNEQFF.

J is TRBJ2-7 and V is TRBV11-2; TRBD1 matches at 7 bases. The junction had 14 bases not matched to a gene; V was cut back by 5 bases and J by 7 bases. This CDR3 is built from 15 residues. The germline gives CDR1 SGHAT, CDR2 FQNNGV. The chain's CDR3 is CASSPTRTGREEQYF. As DNA, the CDR3 is TGTGCCAGCAGCCCAACTCGGACAGGTCGAGAGGAGCAGTACTTC.

The rearrangement uses TRBV7-3 and TRBJ2-3, with 7 positions matching TRBD2. V shed 0 bases, J shed 1 base, and the junction held 1 base outside the gene matches. This CDR3 spans 15 amino acids. Germline CDR1 SGHTA, CDR2 FQGTGA. CDR3 coding DNA: TGTGCCAGCAGCTTAACTAGCGGGCGCACAGATACGCAGTATTTT. This gives the protein CASSLTSGRTDTQYF.

The V gene is TRBV10-3, the J gene TRBJ1-4; D possibly corresponds to TRBD1 (5 bases). Per the germline V gene, CDR1 is ENHRY and CDR2 is SYGVKD. Trimming took off 7 bases at V and 6 bases at J, with 12 bases between the two ends. This CDR3 spans 13 amino acids. The CDR3 DNA sequence: TGTGCCATCAACGGGGGAATGGATGAAAAACTGTTTTTT. It is translated as CAINGGMDEKLFF.

This rearrangement joins TRBV9 to TRBJ2-3, with 9 nucleotides matching TRBD2. The CDR3 runs 16 residues. Losses at the gene ends were 0 bases for V and 0 bases for J; bases not matched to a gene: 2. The germline V gene has CDR1 SGDLS and CDR2 YYNGEE. In nucleotides, the CDR3 is TGTGCCAGCAGCGTAGTTCTAGCGGGGAGCACAGATACGCAGTATTTT. This codes for CASSVVLAGSTDTQYF.

This clone occurred a few times. The J gene is TRBJ2-6, the V gene TRBV5-6; tentatively, D is TRBD2 (6 bases). V dropped 7 bases and J dropped 0 bases, with 14 bases sitting between them. The CDR3 has 16 residues. Germline assignment: CDR1 SGHDT and CDR2 YYEEEE. This CDR3 reads CASCGDFCSGANVLTF. The CDR3 DNA reads TGTGCCAGCTGCGGGGACTTCTGCTCTGGGGCCAACGTCCTGACTTTC.

This CDR3 reads CSVEAGIGQPQHF. The CDR3 DNA sequence: TGCAGCGTTGAAGCGGGGATTGGGCAGCCCCAGCATTTT. The chain carries TRBV29-1 and TRBJ1-5; D unresolved. This CDR3 comprises 13 residues. The V gene lost 1 base and the J gene lost 7 bases, with 11 bases spanning the gap. Looked up from germline, CDR1 is SQVTM and CDR2 is ANQGSEA. Drawing the rest from reference TRBV29-1 and TRBJ1-5, the complete variable domain is SAVISQKPSRDICQRGTSLTIQCQVDSQVTMMFWYRQQPGQSLTLIATANQGSEATYESGFVIDKFPISRPNLTFSTLTVSNMSPEDSSIYLCSVEAGIGQPQHFGDGTRLSIL.

Notes on this clone: Other DNA sequences within the sample encode an identical CDR3. The chain links TRBV5-1 to TRBJ1-1, with 7 positions matching TRBD1. Germline V gives CDR1 SGHRS, CDR2 YFSETQ. V was clipped by 4 bases and J by 1 base; unmatched bases: 4. The CDR3 is 14 residues long. CDR3 in amino acids: CASSSWTGNTEAFF. CDR3 DNA: TGCGCCAGCAGCAGCTGGACAGGGAACACTGAAGCTTTCTTT.

This sequence joins TRBV7-9 and TRBJ2-3, with D maybe TRBD2 (6 bases). Germline V gives CDR1 SEHNR, CDR2 FQNEAQ (reference sequence). Deletions cut 2 bases from V and 0 bases from J, with 12 bases between. The CDR3 runs 16 residues. In DNA, the CDR3 is TGTGCCAGCAGCTTATGGGGGGTAACGAGCACAGATACGCAGTATTTT. This translates into CASSLWGVTSTDTQYF.

The rearrangement uses TRBV14 and TRBJ1-4; 10 nucleotides align to TRBD1. This CDR3 spans 15 amino acids. The ends lost 3 bases at V and 7 bases at J; junction bases unmatched: 5. Germline V gene data show CDR1 as SGHDN and CDR2 as FVKESK. The CDR3: CASSQGTGVGEKLFF. Written as DNA, the CDR3 is TGTGCCAGCAGCCAGGGGACAGGGGTCGGTGAAAAACTGTTTTTT.

In this sample, this clone turned up once. V and J are TRBV7-2 and TRBJ2-3, with TRBD2 matching over 9 bases. The V and J ends lost 3 bases and 1 base, in that order; junction bases with no gene match: 11. Germline V gives CDR1 SGHTA, CDR2 FQGNSA. The length of the CDR3 is 18 residues. This CDR3 is CASSFLAGGLFGTDTQYF. In DNA form, the CDR3 reads TGTGCCAGCAGCTTTCTCGCGGGGGGGCTTTTTGGCACAGATACGCAGTATTTT.

The rearrangement joins TRBV19 to TRBJ2-7; D is unresolved. CDR1 LNHDA and CDR2 SQIVND come from the germline V gene (reference sequence). The V gene lost 4 bases and the J gene lost 3 bases, with 4 bases spanning the gap. CDR3 length equals 11 residues. The DNA of the CDR3 is TGTGCCAGTAGTACTTACTACGAGCAGTACTTC. This codes for CASSTYYEQYF.

This clone was picked up a small number of times. The rearrangement joins TRBV19 to TRBJ1-1; 7 bases are shared with TRBD1. This CDR3 has 14 amino acids. In germline, CDR1 is LNHDA, CDR2 SQIVND (reference sequence). J lost 4 bases, V lost 7 bases, and 9 bases had no gene match. The CDR3 here is CASKDRERGTEAFF. CDR3 sequence (DNA): TGTGCCAGTAAAGACAGGGAACGAGGCACTGAAGCTTTCTTT. The complete variable domain, with remaining parts taken from reference TRBV19 and TRBJ1-1, reads DGGITQSPKYLFRKEGQNVTLSCEQNLNHDAMYWYRQDPGQGLRLIYYSQIVNDFQKGDIAEGYSVSREKKESFPLTVTSAQKNPTAFYLCASKDRERGTEAFFGQGTRLTVV.

The genes are TRBV10-2 and TRBJ2-5; D is unresolved. Germline V gene lookup returns CDR1 WSHSY and CDR2 SAAADI. This CDR3 has 10 amino acids. V dropped 8 bases and J dropped 5 bases, with 6 bases sitting between them. DNA for the CDR3: TGCGCCAGCGGCAGGGAGACCCAGTACTTC. It is translated as CASGRETQYF.

The genes are TRBV4-1 and TRBJ1-2; D perhaps matches TRBD1 (6 bases). This CDR3 comprises 17 residues. Germline V CDR1 and CDR2: MGHRA, YSYEKL. Trimming stripped 4 bases from V and 4 bases from J, with 22 bases between. CDR3 nucleotides: TGCGCCAGCAGCCTTCGAATGAGTCCGGACAGCCTCTATGGCTACACCTTC. It encodes CASSLRMSPDSLYGYTF.

This chain links TRBV3-1 (or the pseudogene TRBV3-2) with TRBJ2-1; possibly TRBD2 for D (6 bases). Germline-derived CDR1 and CDR2 are LGHDT and YNNKEL (reference sequence). The V gene lost 0 bases and the J gene lost 9 bases, with 12 bases spanning the gap. The CDR3 consists of 14 residues. In DNA, the CDR3 is TGTGCCAGCAGCCAAGACCCCGGGGGAGGTGAGCAGTTCTTC. Amino acids: CASSQDPGGGEQFF.

The V call is TRBV2, the J call TRBJ2-1; 10 positions agree with TRBD2. Germline-derived CDR1 and CDR2 are SNHLY and FYNNEI. The CDR3 extends over 16 amino acids. Trimming removed 2 bases from V and 9 bases from J; junction bases left unmatched: 10. The CDR3 bases are TGTGCCAGCAGTGAACAAGGAAGCGGGGGGGCAGGTGAGCAGTTCTTC. This sequence encodes CASSEQGSGGAGEQFF.

J is TRBJ1-1 and V is TRBV11-2, with 9 bases matching TRBD1. Trimming at V came to 3 bases and at J to 4 bases, leaving 9 bases not matched to a gene. CDR1 and CDR2 from the germline V gene are SGHAT and FQNNGV. CDR3 length: 16 residues. CDR3 protein: CASSFRRDRAGTEAFF. The CDR3 nucleotides are TGTGCCAGCAGCTTTCGTCGGGACAGGGCCGGCACTGAAGCTTTCTTT.

The CDR3 nucleotides read TGTGCCAGCAGCCCAGACACGGAGGTCGGAAACACCATATATTTT. It translates to CASSPDTEVGNTIYF. V is TRBV6-5 and J is TRBJ1-3; D is ambiguous. The V gene's germline CDR1 is MNHEY and CDR2 SVGAGI. V was trimmed by 6 bases and J by 4 bases, leaving 16 bases between them. This CDR3 is built from 15 residues.

The sample holds a few counts of this clone. This CDR3 reads CASSNRDRGNSPLHF. CDR3 in DNA: TGTGCCAGCAGCAACCGGGACAGGGGAAATTCACCCCTCCACTTT. The chain joins TRBV7-2 to TRBJ1-6, with TRBD1 matching over 10 bases. Germline V CDR1 and CDR2: SGHTA, FQGNSA. The CDR3 totals 15 residues. J lost 7 bases, V lost 5 bases, and 5 bases had no gene match.

This chain joins TRBV2 and TRBJ2-3, with D uncertain. CDR1 is SNHLY, CDR2 FYNNEI, per germline. The CDR3 is 14 residues long. V dropped 8 bases and J dropped 1 base, with 13 bases sitting between them. CDR3 DNA: TGTGCCAGCCGTCAGGTTTTTGGCACAGATACGCAGTATTTT. Residues: CASRQVFGTDTQYF.

The V and J genes are TRBV7-9 and TRBJ2-5; 9 nucleotides match TRBD1. CDR3 length equals 13 residues. The J segment lost 4 bases and the V segment lost 6 bases, leaving 3 bases of the junction unmatched. Germline loops: CDR1 SEHNR, CDR2 FQNEAQ (reference sequence). The CDR3 loop is CASSSDRGETQYF. Written as DNA, the CDR3 is TGTGCCAGCAGTTCGGACAGGGGAGAGACCCAGTACTTC.

This clone occurred a few times. The chain employs TRBV6-5 and TRBJ2-6, with TRBD1 identical over 7 bases. There are 15 residues in the CDR3. J lost 3 bases, V lost 6 bases, and 5 bases had no gene match. CDR1 is MNHEY and CDR2 is SVGAGI in the germline V gene. CDR3 sequence reads: CASRNAGGGANVLTF. The DNA for the CDR3 is TGTGCCAGCAGAAACGCAGGGGGTGGGGCCAACGTCCTGACTTTC.

This clone was seen only a few times. The gene calls are TRBV2 and TRBJ2-2; 9 bases fit TRBD2. The CDR3 is made up of 15 amino acids. Germline V CDR1 and CDR2: SNHLY, FYNNEI. With 7 bases clipped from V and 3 bases from J, the junction kept 6 bases outside the gene matches. The CDR3 spells CASTAAGGYTGELFF. The CDR3 nucleotides read TGTGCCAGCACTGCAGCGGGGGGTTACACCGGGGAGCTGTTTTTT.

CDR3 nucleotides: TGTGCCAGCGGGACTGGCGGGGGTTACAATGAGCAGTTCTTC. It encodes CASGTGGGYNEQFF. The chain combines TRBV2 with TRBJ2-1; 7 positions agree with TRBD2. The J segment lost 4 bases and the V segment lost 8 bases, leaving 8 bases of the junction unmatched. This CDR3 comprises 14 residues. The germline V gene encodes CDR1 SNHLY and CDR2 FYNNEI. Based on the CDR3 plus reference TRBV2 and TRBJ2-1, the full variable domain is EPEVTQTPSHQVTQMGQEVILRCVPISNHLYFYWYRQILGQKVEFLVSFYNNEISEKSEIFDDQFSVERPDGSNFTLKIRSTKLEDSAMYFCASGTGGGYNEQFFGPGTRLTVL.

The V gene is TRBV5-6, the J gene TRBJ2-1; no definite D call. The CDR3 runs to 12 residues. Trimming removed 4 bases at V and 7 bases at J, with 9 bases between. The germline gives CDR1 SGHDT, CDR2 YYEEEE. This CDR3 is CASSLPANEQFF. The CDR3 region has the DNA TGTGCCAGCAGCCTCCCCGCGAATGAGCAGTTCTTC.

The V call is TRBV6-4, the J call TRBJ2-1, with a tentative D call TRBD2 (6 bases). The germline V gene encodes CDR1 MRHNA and CDR2 SNTAGT. Trimming took 7 bases from V and 6 from J, leaving 22 bases between them. The CDR3 contains 16 residues. Here the CDR3 reads CASKRGRDLNINEQFF. The DNA for the CDR3 is TGTGCCAGCAAACGCGGTAGGGACTTAAACATCAATGAGCAGTTCTTC.

The chain uses TRBV9 and TRBJ1-1; no clear D. The V end lost 3 bases, the J end lost 5 bases, and 5 bases lay between the germline ends. Germline V gives CDR1 SGDLS, CDR2 YYNGEE. The CDR3 covers 11 residues. CDR3 protein: CASSAQTEAFF. Written as DNA, the CDR3 is TGTGCCAGCAGCGCCCAGACTGAAGCTTTCTTT.

This chain uses TRBV19 with TRBJ2-5, with TRBD1 matching over 7 bases. Germline V gives CDR1 LNHDA, CDR2 SQIVND (reference sequence). The ends lost 5 bases at V and 7 bases at J; junction bases unmatched: 13. The CDR3 has 15 residues. Here the CDR3 reads CASSVPQGVLGTQYF. The CDR3 nucleotides read TGTGCCAGTAGTGTCCCGCAGGGGGTACTCGGGACCCAGTACTTC. Looking up the rest from reference TRBV19 and TRBJ2-5 gives the full variable domain: DGGITQSPKYLFRKEGQNVTLSCEQNLNHDAMYWYRQDPGQGLRLIYYSQIVNDFQKGDIAEGYSVSREKKESFPLTVTSAQKNPTAFYLCASSVPQGVLGTQYFGPGTRLLVL.

This chain links TRBV5-1 with TRBJ2-3; D remains unclear. Trimming removed 7 bases at V and 0 bases at J, with 12 bases between. CDR1 is SGHRS and CDR2 is YFSETQ in the germline V gene. The CDR3 sequence is 14 residues long. The CDR3 nucleotides read TGCGCCAGCCGAACTTTCACTAGCACAGATACGCAGTATTTT. This translates into CASRTFTSTDTQYF.